The table lists the clone carrying this TCR beta chain with many counts. Its target is unknown. The data are from a study of T cell repertoires in cytomegalovirus infection. TCRdb re-analysed the reads in MiXCR, keeping a single row per CDR3 protein. Among some 480,000 distinct CDR3 sequences listed, around 30% were seen once. Study outcomes and limitations: Clonotype analysis showed dominance of the ex vivo response by HLA-C-restricted CMV-specific TCR beta clonotypes.

Germline V gene lookup returns CDR1 SGHTA and CDR2 FQGNSA. There are 14 residues in the CDR3. Losses at the gene ends were 0 bases for V and 8 bases for J; bases not matched to a gene: 6. Material: cultured PBMCs, obtained from culture after CMV antigen stimulation. The source of this sequence is a human donor in good health (CMV status not recorded). Some clones in this sample may be carry-over from other donors' samples. This chain links TRBV7-2 with TRBJ1-2; TRBD1 agrees at 7 bases. The CDR3 loop reads CASSLAGGEQGYTF. Written as DNA, the CDR3 is TGTGCCAGCAGCTTAGCAGGGGGCGAACAAGGCTACACCTTC.